Given below is one TCR beta chain in context. Its antigen is unidentified. This record belongs to a study of CD8 T cells in Susac syndrome. The RNA input was about 0.5 to 1 ug, and it was reverse transcribed with random hexamers. Multiplex PCR with immunoSEQ amplified the TCR beta CDR3 across 54 Vbeta and 13 Jbeta. MiXCR was run by TCRdb on the immunoSEQ multiplex PCR reads, yielding one entry per CDR3 protein. The sample lists roughly 200,000 distinct CDR3 sequences, about 95% occurring once. The germline V and J ends were trimmed by 0 bases and 5 bases, with 11 bases remaining between them. Per the germline V gene, CDR1 is GTSNPN and CDR2 is SVGIG (reference sequence). This CDR3 contains 14 residues. Broader study findings: As the study acknowledged, the number of individuals who were part of its TCR sequencing and HLA analysis was relatively small.

Healthy donors were controls matched for age and sex. Bulk CD8+ and CD4+ cells came from magnetic negative isolation; CD8+ TEMRA by FACS. Sequencing was done on a sample of CD4+ T cells from PBMCs. This sequence was found in a human donor in good health. The genes are TRBV30 and TRBJ1-5; D is possibly TRBD1 (5 bases). CDR3 loop: CAWSVLGGDQPQHF. The CDR3, as DNA: TGTGCCTGGAGTGTACTCGGGGGGGATCAGCCCCAGCATTTT.